This T cell receptor (beta chain) was sequenced for a study of monozygotic twins with inflammatory bowel disease. Through template switching, UMIs that included a 6-nucleotide sample barcode were added. TCRdb derives one entry per CDR3 protein from the 5' RACE reads, leaving out DNA. The specimen's table records around 370,000 distinct CDR3 sequences. Germline assignment: CDR1 KGHSH and CDR2 LQKENI. CDR3 length: 13 amino acids. This rearrangement joins TRBV18 to TRBJ2-5; TCRdb returns TRBD1, unconfirmable since there is no DNA. The receptor comes from a human donor with ulcerative colitis or Crohn's disease, or a healthy co-twin of an affected twin (not recorded which). The sample taken for sequencing was blood. CDR3 amino acids: CASSPGTDETQYF.